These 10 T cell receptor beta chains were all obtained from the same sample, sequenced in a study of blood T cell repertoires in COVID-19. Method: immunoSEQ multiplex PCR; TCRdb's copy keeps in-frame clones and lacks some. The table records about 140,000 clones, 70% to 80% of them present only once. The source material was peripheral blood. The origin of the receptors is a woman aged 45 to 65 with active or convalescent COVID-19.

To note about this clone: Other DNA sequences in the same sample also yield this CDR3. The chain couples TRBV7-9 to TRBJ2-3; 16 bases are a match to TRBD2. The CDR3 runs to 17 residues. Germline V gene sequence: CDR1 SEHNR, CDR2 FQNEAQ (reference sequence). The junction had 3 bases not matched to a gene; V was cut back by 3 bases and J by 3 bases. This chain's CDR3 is CASSLGLAGGRTDTQYF. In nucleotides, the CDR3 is TGTGCCAGCAGCTTGGGACTAGCGGGAGGGAGAACAGATACGCAGTATTTT. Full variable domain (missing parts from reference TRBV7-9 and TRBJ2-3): DTGVSQNPRHKITKRGQNVTFRCDPISEHNRLYWYRQTLGQGPEFLTYFQNEAQLEKSRLLSDRFSAERPKGSFSTLEIQRTEQGDSAMYLCASSLGLAGGRTDTQYFGPGTRLTVL.

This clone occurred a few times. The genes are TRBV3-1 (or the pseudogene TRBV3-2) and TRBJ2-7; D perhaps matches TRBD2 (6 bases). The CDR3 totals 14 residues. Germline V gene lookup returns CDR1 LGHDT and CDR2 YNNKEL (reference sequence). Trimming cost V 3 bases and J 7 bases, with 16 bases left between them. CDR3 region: CASSQTSGGEEQYF. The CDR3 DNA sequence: TGTGCCAGCAGCCAGACTAGTGGGGGTGAGGAGCAGTACTTC.

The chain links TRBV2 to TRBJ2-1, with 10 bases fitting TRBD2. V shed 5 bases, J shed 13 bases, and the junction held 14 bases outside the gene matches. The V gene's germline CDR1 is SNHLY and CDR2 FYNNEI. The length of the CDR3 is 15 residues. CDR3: CASSKTSGYTRVQFF. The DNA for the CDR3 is TGTGCCAGCAGTAAGACTAGCGGGTATACCCGTGTTCAGTTCTTC.

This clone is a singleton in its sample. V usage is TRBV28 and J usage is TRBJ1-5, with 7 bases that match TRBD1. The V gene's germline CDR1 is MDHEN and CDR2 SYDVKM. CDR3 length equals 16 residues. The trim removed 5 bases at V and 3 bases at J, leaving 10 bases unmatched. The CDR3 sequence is CASSPRTGYYNQPQHF. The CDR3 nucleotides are TGTGCCAGCAGTCCGCGGACAGGCTACTACAATCAGCCCCAGCATTTT.

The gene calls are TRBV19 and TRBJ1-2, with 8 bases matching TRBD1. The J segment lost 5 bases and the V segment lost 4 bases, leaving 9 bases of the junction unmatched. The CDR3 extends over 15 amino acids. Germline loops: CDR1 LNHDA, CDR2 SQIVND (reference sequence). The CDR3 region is CASSTRTGWDYGYTF. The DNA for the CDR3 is TGTGCCAGTAGTACGAGGACAGGGTGGGATTATGGCTACACCTTC. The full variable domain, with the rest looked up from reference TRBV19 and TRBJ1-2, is DGGITQSPKYLFRKEGQNVTLSCEQNLNHDAMYWYRQDPGQGLRLIYYSQIVNDFQKGDIAEGYSVSREKKESFPLTVTSAQKNPTAFYLCASSTRTGWDYGYTFGSGTRLTVV.

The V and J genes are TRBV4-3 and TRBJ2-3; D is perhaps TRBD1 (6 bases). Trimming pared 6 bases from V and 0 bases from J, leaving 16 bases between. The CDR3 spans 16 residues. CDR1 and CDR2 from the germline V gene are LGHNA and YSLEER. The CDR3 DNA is TGCGCCAGCAGGGACAGCCTAAGTGCTAGCACAGATACGCAGTATTTT. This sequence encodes CASRDSLSASTDTQYF.

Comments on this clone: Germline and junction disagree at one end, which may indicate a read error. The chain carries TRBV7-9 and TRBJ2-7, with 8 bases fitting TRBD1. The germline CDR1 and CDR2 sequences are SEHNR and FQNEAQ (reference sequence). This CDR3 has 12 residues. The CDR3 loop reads CASSLNPGQDNF. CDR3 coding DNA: TGTGCCAGCAGCCTCAACCCGGGACAGGACAATTTC.

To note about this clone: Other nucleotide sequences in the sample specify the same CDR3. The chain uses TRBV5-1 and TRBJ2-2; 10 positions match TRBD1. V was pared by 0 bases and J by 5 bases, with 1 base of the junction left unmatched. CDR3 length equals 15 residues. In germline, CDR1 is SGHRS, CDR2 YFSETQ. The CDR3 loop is CASSLGTGGTGELFF. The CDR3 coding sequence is TGCGCCAGCAGCTTGGGGACAGGGGGAACCGGGGAGCTGTTTTTT.

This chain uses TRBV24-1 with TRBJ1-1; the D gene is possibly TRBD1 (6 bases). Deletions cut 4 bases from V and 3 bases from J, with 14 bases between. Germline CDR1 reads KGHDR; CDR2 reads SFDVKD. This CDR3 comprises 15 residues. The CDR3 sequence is CATSDTRGGYTEAFF. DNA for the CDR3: TGTGCCACCAGTGACACGAGGGGGGGCTACACTGAAGCTTTCTTT.

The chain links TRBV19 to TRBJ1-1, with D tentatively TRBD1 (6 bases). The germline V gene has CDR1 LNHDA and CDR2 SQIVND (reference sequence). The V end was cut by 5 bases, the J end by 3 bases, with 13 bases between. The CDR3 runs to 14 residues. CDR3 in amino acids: CASSPRGQDTEAFF. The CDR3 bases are TGTGCCAGTAGTCCGCGGGGGCAGGACACTGAAGCTTTCTTT.